This TCR beta chain was captured in a study of T cell responses to AZD1222 COVID-19 vaccine. Study outcomes and limitations: Spike-specific TCR depth and breadth grew after two AZD1222 doses. Clonal diversity was possibly underestimated, and the donors were mostly white British, with more females. There were vaccine-associated CD4 TCRs across spike, dominant at 160-218 and 743-854.

Doses given second, at about 4 or about 12 weeks, were pooled. Only in-frame clones appear in the TCRdb table, and some are missing; sequencing was by immunoSEQ multiplex PCR. The sample has tens of thousands of clones, 91% seen once. V gave up 3 bases and J gave up 2 bases; unmatched junction bases: 5. The CDR3 spans 17 residues. Germline V gives CDR1 LGHDT, CDR2 YNNKEL (reference sequence). With regard to this clone: Its specificity is not known.

The source of this sequence is an adult who received the AZD1222 COVID-19 vaccine. The sequences come from peripheral blood, collected 28 days after the second AZD1222 dose. The rearrangement joins TRBV3-1 (or the pseudogene TRBV3-2) to TRBJ2-1; 12 nucleotides align to TRBD2. CDR3: CASSQIRTSGTYNEQFF. CDR3 DNA: TGTGCCAGCAGCCAGATTAGGACTAGCGGGACCTACAATGAGCAGTTCTTC.